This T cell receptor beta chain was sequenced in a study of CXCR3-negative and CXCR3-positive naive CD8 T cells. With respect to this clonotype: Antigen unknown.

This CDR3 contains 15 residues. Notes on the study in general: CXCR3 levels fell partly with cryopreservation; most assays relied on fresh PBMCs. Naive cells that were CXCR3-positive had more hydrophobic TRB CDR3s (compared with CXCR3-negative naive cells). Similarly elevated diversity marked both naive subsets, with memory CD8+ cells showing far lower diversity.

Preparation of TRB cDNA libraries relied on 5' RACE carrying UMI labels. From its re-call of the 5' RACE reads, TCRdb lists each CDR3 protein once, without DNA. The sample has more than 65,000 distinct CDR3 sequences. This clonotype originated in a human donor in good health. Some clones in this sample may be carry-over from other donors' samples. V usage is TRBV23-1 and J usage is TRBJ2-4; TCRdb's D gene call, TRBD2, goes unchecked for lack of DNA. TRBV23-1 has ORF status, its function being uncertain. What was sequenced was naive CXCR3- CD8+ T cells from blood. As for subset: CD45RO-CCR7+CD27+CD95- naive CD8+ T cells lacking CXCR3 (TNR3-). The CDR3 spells CASRPVEGSKNIQYF.